What follows describes a single T cell receptor beta chain. Sequencing was performed with immunoSEQ multiplex PCR; in TCRdb, only in-frame clones are kept and a portion is missing. The repertoire includes about 120,000 clones, approximately 89% of them detected once, and roughly 1.2% sits in the top ten. This entry is derived from a study of cytomegalovirus exposure and HLA in healthy donors. CDR3 length: 13 residues. Trimming removed 2 bases from V and 5 bases from J, with 9 bases in between. CDR1 and CDR2 (germline): MNHEY, SVGAGI. Sequencing used PBMCs. The receptor was derived from a woman under 30 in good health and CMV-seronegative. This rearrangement joins TRBV6-5 to TRBJ1-1, with D possibly being TRBD1 (5 bases). The CDR3 DNA sequence: TGTGCCAGCAGTTACGCGGGGGGGACTGAAGCTTTCTTT. It codes for CASSYAGGTEAFF.